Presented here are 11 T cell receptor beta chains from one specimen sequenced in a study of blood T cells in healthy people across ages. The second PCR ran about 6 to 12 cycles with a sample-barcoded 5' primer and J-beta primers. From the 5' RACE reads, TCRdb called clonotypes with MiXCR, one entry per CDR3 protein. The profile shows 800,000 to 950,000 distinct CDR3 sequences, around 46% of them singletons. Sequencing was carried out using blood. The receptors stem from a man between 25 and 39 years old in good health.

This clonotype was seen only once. CDR3: CSAMGLDSADTQYF. The CDR3 DNA reads TGCAGTGCTATGGGACTAGATTCCGCAGATACGCAGTATTTT. The chain is built from TRBV20-1 and TRBJ2-3; TRBD2 agrees at 8 bases. Germline assignment: CDR1 DFQATT and CDR2 SNEGSKA (reference sequence). This CDR3 is 14 amino acids long. V lost 4 bases, J lost 4 bases, and 7 bases stayed unmatched.

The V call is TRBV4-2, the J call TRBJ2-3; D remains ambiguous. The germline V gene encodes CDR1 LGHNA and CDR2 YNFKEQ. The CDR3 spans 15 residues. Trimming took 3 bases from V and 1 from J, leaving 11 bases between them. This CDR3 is CASSQFWTRTDTQYF. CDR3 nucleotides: TGTGCCAGCAGCCAGTTCTGGACCCGCACAGATACGCAGTATTTT.

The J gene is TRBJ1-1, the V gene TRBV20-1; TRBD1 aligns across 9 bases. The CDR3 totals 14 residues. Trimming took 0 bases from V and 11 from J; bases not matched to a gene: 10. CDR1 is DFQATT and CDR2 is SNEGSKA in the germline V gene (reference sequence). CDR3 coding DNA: TGCAGTGCTAGAGATTCGGGGACAGGGCGGAAGGCTTTCTTT. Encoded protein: CSARDSGTGRKAFF.

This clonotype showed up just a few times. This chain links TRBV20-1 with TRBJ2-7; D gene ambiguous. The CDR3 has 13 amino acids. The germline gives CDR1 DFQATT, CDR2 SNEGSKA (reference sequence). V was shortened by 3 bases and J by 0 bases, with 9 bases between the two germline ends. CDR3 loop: CSASRHPSYEQYF. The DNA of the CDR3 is TGCAGTGCTAGCAGGCATCCCTCCTACGAGCAGTACTTC.

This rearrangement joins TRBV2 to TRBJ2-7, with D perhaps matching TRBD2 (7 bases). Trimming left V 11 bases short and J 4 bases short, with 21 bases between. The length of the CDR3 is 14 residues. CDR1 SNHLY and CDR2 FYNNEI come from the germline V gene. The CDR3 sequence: CARIRTRGEYEQYF. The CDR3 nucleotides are TGTGCCCGCATCAGGACTAGGGGGGAATACGAGCAGTACTTC.

CDR3 in DNA: TGTGCCAGCAGTGGGACAGGGGGCGAGAACACCGGGGAGCTGTTTTTT. This sequence encodes CASSGTGGENTGELFF. The genes are TRBV6-1 and TRBJ2-2; 11 bases line up with TRBD1. The V segment lost 4 bases and the J segment 1 base; nucleotides outside the gene matches: 2. The CDR3 contains 16 residues. Germline CDR1 reads MNHNS; CDR2 reads SASEGT.

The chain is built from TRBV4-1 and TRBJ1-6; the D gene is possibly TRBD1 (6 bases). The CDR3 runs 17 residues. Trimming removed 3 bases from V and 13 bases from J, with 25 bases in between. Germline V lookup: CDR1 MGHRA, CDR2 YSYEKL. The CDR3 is CASSQASSGDLQGPLHF. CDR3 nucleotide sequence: TGCGCCAGCAGCCAGGCTTCTTCAGGGGACCTCCAGGGCCCCCTCCACTTT.

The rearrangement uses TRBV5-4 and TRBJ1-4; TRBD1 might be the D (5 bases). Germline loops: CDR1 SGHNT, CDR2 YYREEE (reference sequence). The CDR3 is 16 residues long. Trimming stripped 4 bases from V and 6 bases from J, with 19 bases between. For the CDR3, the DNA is TGTGCCAGCAGCGGCCGTGAGACAGCTGTTGATGAAAAACTGTTTTTT. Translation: CASSGRETAVDEKLFF. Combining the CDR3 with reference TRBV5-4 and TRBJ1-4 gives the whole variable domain ETGVTQSPTHLIKTRGQQVTLRCSSQSGHNTVSWYQQALGQGPQFIFQYYREEENGRGNFPPRFSGLQFPNYSSELNVNALELDDSALYLCASSGRETAVDEKLFFGSGTQLSVL.

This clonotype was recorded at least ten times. DNA of the CDR3: TGCGCCAGCAGCCCCTCGACAGGGACCTACGAGCAGTACTTC. This sequence encodes CASSPSTGTYEQYF. This chain uses TRBV4-1 with TRBJ2-7, with 7 nucleotides matching TRBD1. The CDR3 runs 14 residues. CDR1 and CDR2 from the germline V gene are MGHRA and YSYEKL. After removal of 4 bases from V and 2 bases from J, the junction contained 5 bases not matched to a gene.

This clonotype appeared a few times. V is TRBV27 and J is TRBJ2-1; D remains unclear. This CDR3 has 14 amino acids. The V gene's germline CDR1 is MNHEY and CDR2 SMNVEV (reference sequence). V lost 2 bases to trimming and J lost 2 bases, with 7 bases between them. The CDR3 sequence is CASSLEATYNEQFF. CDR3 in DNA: TGTGCCAGCAGTTTAGAGGCGACCTACAATGAGCAGTTCTTC.

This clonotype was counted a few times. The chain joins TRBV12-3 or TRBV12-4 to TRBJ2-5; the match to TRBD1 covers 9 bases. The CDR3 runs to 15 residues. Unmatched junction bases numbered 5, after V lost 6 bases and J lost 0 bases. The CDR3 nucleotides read TGTGCCAGCAGCCCCGGACAGGGGAACCAAGAGACCCAGTACTTC. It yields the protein CASSPGQGNQETQYF.